Given below is one T cell receptor (beta chain) in context. The protocol was immunoSEQ multiplex PCR, while the TCRdb copy is restricted to in-frame clones and leaves out a portion. The sample records under 300,000 clones, roughly 80% being singletons. This sample was taken from a study of blood T cell repertoires in COVID-19. Looking at the study overall: Sites across the United States, Italy and Spain contributed samples from acute and convalescent COVID-19.

Patients of the Seattle cohort, enrolled during active infection, were followed longitudinally. The CDR3 totals 15 residues. From germline, CDR1 is KGHSH and CDR2 LQKENI. Between the trimmed V and J ends, which lost 3 bases and 2 bases, there was a span of 11 bases. This rearrangement joins TRBV18 to TRBJ2-1; no clear D gene. The sequenced sample consisted of peripheral blood. This clonotype originated in a human donor with COVID-19, enrolled during active disease. The donor label of this sample is uncertain. CDR3 loop: CASSPGSGTYNEQFF. The CDR3, as DNA: TGTGCCAGCTCACCCGGGTCCGGTACCTACAATGAGCAGTTCTTC.